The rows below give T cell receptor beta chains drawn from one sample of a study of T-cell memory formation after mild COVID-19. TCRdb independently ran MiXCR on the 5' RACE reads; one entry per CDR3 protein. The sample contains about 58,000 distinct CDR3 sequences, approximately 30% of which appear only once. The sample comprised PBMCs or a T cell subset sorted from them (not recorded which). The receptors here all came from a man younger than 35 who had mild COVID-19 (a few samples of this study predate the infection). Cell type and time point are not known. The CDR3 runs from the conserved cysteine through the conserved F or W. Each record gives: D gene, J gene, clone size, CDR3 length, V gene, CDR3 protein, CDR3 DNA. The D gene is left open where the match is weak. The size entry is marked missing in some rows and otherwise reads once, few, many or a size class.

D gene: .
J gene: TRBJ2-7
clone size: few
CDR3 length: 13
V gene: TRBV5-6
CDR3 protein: CASSPTSNYEQYF
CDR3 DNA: TGTGCCAGCAGCCCTACCTCCAACTACGAGCAGTACTTC

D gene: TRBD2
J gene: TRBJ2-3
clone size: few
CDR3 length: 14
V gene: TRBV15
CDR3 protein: CATSGGGLTDTQYF
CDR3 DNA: TGTGCCACCAGCGGCGGGGGGCTCACAGATACGCAGTATTTT

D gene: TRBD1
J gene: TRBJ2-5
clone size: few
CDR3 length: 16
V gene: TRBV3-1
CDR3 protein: CASSQGLTGRAETQYF
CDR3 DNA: TGTGCCAGCAGCCAGGGCCTGACAGGGCGCGCAGAGACCCAGTACTTC

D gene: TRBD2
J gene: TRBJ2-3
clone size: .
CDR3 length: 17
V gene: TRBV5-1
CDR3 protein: CASSPTGTSGGTDTQYF
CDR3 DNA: TGCGCCAGCAGCCCAACCGGGACTAGCGGGGGCACAGATACGCAGTATTTT

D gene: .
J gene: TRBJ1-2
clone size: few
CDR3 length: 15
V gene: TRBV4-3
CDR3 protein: CASSQELTGVYGYTF
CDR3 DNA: TGCGCCAGCAGCCAAGAACTGACAGGTGTCTATGGCTACACCTTC

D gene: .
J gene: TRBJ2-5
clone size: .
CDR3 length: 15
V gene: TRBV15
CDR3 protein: CATSREGTAQETQYF
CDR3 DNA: TGTGCCACCAGCAGAGAAGGGACGGCACAAGAGACCCAGTACTTC

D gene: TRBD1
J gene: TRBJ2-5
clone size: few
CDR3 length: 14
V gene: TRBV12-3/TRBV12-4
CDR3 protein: CASSAEGQGGAQYF
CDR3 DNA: TGTGCCAGCAGTGCCGAAGGACAGGGGGGGGCCCAGTACTTC

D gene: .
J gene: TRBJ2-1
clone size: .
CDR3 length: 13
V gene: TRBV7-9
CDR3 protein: CASSSGRTNEQFF
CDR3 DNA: TGTGCCAGCAGCTCCGGACGGACTAATGAGCAGTTCTTC

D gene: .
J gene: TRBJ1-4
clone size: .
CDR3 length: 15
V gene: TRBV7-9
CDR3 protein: CASLPEGNPNEKLFF
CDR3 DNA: TGTGCCAGCCTTCCAGAGGGCAACCCGAATGAAAAACTGTTTTTT

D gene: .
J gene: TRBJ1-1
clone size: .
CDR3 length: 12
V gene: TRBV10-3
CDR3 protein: CAISEVDTEAFF
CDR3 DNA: TGTGCCATCAGTGAGGTGGACACTGAAGCTTTCTTT

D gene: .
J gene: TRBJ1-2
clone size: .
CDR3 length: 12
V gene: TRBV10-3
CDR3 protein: CAISEGGDGYTF
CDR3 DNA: TGTGCCATCAGTGAGGGGGGAGACGGCTACACCTTC

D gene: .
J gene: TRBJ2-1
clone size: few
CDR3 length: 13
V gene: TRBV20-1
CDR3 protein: CSARGHPTPEQFF
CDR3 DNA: TGCAGTGCTAGAGGTCACCCAACTCCGGAGCAGTTCTTC

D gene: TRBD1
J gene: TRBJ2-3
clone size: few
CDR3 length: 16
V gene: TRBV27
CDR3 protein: CASTYLGTGRTDTQYF
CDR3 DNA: TGTGCCAGCACATACCTCGGGACAGGGCGCACAGATACGCAGTATTTT

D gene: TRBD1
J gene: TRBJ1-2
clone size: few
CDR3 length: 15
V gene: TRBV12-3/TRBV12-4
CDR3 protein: CASSLDRGLDYGYTF
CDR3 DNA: TGTGCCAGCAGTTTGGACAGGGGGCTAGACTATGGCTACACCTTC

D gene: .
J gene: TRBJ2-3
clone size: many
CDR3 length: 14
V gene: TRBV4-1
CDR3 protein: CASSQDLGADTQYF
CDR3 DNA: TGCGCCAGCAGCCAAGATCTGGGGGCAGATACGCAGTATTTT

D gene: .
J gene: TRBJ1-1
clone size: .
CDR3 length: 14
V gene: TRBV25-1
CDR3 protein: CASRGGTELTEAFF
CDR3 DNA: TGTGCCAGCAGGGGAGGGACGGAACTCACTGAAGCTTTCTTT

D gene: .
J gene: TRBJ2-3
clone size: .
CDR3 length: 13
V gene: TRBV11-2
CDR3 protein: CASSSSGPRGPYF
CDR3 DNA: TGTGCCAGCAGCTCGTCGGGGCCAAGAGGTCCGTATTTT

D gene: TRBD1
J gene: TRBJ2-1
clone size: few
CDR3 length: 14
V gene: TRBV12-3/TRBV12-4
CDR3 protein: CASSWTGSYNEQFF
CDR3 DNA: TGTGCCAGCAGTTGGACAGGTTCCTACAATGAGCAGTTCTTC

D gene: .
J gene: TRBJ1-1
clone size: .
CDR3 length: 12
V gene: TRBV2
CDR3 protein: CASSQTRPEAFF
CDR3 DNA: TGTGCCAGCAGTCAGACCCGGCCTGAAGCTTTCTTT

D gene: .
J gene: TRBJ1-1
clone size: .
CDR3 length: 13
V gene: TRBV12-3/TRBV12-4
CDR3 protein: CASSFRADAEAFF
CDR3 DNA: TGTGCCAGCAGTTTCCGGGCAGACGCTGAAGCTTTCTTT

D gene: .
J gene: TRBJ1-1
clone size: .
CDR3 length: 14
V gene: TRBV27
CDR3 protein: CASRGVGVGSEAFF
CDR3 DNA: TGTGCCAGCAGGGGAGTCGGGGTCGGCTCTGAAGCTTTCTTT

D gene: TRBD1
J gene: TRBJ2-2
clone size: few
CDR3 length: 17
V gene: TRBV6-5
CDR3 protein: CASSYSVGTGGPGELFF
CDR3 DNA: TGTGCCAGCAGTTACTCGGTCGGGACAGGGGGCCCCGGGGAGCTGTTTTTT

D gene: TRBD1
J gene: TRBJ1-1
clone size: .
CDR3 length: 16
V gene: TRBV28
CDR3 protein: CASSRYPGQGRTEAFF
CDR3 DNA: TGTGCCAGCAGTAGGTATCCGGGACAGGGAAGAACTGAAGCTTTCTTT

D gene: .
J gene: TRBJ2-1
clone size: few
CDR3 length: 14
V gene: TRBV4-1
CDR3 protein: CASSQRGGGNEQFF
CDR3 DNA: TGCGCCAGCAGCCAAAGGGGGGGCGGCAATGAGCAGTTCTTC

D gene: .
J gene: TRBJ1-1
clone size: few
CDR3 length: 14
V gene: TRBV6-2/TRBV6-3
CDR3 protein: CASSYATGITEAFF
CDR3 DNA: TGTGCCAGCAGTTACGCTACAGGGATTACTGAAGCTTTCTTT

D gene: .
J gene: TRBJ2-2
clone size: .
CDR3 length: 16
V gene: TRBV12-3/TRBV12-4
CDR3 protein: CASTPRRARGSGELFF
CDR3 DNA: TGTGCCAGCACTCCCAGAAGGGCGCGTGGATCCGGGGAGCTGTTTTTT

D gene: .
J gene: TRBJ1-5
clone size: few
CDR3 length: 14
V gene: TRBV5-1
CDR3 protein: CASSAGPEVEPQHF
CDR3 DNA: TGCGCCAGCAGCGCCGGGCCAGAGGTAGAGCCCCAGCATTTT

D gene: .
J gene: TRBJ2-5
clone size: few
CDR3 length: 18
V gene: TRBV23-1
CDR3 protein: CASSQSSEVTLGQETQYF
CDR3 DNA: TGCGCCAGCAGTCAATCGTCGGAGGTAACCCTAGGACAAGAGACCCAGTACTTC

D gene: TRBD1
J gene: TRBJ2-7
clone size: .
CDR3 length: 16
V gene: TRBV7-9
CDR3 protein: CASSSTTTGSLYEQYF
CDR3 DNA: TGTGCCAGCAGCTCGACAACGACAGGGTCGCTCTACGAGCAGTACTTC

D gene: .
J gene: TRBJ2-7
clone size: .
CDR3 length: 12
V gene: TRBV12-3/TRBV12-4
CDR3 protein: CASSLDGLEQYF
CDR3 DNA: TGTGCCAGCAGTTTAGACGGGCTCGAGCAGTACTTC

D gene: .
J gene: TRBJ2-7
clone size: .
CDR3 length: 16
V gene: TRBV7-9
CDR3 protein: CASSARDRQFSYEQYF
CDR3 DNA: TGTGCCAGCAGCGCCAGAGACAGACAGTTCTCCTACGAGCAGTACTTC

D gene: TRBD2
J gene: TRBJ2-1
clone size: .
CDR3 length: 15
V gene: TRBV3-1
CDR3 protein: CASGASGGSYNEQFF
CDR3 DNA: TGTGCCAGCGGTGCTAGCGGGGGGTCCTACAATGAGCAGTTCTTC

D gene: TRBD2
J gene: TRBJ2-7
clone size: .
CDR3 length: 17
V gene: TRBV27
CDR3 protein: CASSPLAGGLEGGEQYF
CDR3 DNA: TGTGCCAGCAGTCCTCTAGCGGGGGGCCTCGAAGGCGGGGAGCAGTACTTC

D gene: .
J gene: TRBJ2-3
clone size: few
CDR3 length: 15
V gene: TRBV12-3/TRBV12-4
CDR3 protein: CASSLGLRSTDTQYF
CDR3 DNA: TGTGCCAGCAGTTTAGGGTTGAGGAGCACAGATACGCAGTATTTT

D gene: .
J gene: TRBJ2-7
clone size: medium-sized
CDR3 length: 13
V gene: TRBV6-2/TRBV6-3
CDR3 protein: CASSYRDNYEQYF
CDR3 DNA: TGTGCCAGCAGTTACCGGGACAACTACGAGCAGTACTTC

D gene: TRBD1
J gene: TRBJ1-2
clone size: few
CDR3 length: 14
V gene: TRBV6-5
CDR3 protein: CASSMTGPNYGYTF
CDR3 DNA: TGTGCCAGCAGTATGACAGGGCCCAACTATGGCTACACCTTC

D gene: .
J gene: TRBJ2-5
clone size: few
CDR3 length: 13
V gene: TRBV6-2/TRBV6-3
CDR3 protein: CASSRRGQETQYF
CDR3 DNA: TGTGCCAGCAGTAGAAGGGGGCAAGAGACCCAGTACTTC

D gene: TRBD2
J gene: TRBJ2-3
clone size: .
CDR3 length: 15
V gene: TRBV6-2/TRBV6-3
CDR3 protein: CASSRTSGAPDTQYF
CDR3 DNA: TGTGCCAGCAGTAGGACTAGCGGGGCTCCAGATACGCAGTATTTT

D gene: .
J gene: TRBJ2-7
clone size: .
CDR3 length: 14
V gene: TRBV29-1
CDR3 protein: CSVLSASYPNEQYF
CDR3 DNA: TGCAGCGTTTTGTCCGCTTCCTATCCGAACGAGCAGTACTTC

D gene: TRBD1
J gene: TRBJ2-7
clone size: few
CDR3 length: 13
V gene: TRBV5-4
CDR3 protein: CASSIDRAYEQYF
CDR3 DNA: TGTGCCAGCAGCATTGACAGGGCCTACGAGCAGTACTTC

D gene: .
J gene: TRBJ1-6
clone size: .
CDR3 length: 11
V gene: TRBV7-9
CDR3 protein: CASSPPSPLHF
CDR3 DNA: TGTGCCAGCAGCCCGCCCTCACCCCTCCACTTT

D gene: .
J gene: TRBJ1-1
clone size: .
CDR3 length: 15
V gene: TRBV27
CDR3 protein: CASSLDPLIATEAFF
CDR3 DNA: TGTGCCAGCAGTTTGGACCCCCTGATCGCCACTGAAGCTTTCTTT

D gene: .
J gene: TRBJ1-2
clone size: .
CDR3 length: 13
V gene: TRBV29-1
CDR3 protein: CSVEGQGPYGYTF
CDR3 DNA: TGCAGCGTTGAAGGGCAGGGGCCCTATGGCTACACCTTC

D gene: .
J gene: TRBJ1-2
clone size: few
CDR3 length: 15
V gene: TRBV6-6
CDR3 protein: CASSYSNNLGYGYTF
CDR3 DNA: TGTGCCAGCAGTTACTCTAATAACTTAGGGTATGGCTACACCTTC

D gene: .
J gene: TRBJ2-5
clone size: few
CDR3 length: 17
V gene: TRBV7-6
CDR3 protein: CASSFGRGTAIQETQYF
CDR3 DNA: TGTGCCAGCAGCTTTGGGCGGGGGACAGCTATCCAAGAGACCCAGTACTTC

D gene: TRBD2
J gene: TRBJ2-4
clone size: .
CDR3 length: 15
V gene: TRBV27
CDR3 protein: CASSSRGGDKNIQYF
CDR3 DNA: TGTGCCAGCAGTTCTCGCGGGGGGGATAAAAACATTCAGTACTTC

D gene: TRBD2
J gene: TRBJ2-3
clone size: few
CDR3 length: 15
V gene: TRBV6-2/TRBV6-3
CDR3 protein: CASSGTSVGTDTQYF
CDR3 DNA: TGTGCCAGCAGCGGGACTAGCGTCGGCACAGATACGCAGTATTTT

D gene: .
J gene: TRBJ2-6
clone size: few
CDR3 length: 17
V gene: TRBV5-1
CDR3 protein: CASSSRGDVSGANVLTF
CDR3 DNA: TGCGCCAGCAGCTCGCGAGGGGACGTCTCTGGGGCCAACGTCCTGACTTTC